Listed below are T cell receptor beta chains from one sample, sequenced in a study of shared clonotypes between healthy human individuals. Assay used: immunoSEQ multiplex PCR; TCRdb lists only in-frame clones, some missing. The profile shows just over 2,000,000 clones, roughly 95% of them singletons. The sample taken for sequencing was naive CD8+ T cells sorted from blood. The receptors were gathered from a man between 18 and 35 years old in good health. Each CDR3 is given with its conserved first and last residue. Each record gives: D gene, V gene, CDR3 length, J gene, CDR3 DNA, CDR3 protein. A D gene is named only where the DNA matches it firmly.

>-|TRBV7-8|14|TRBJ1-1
TGTGCCAGCAGCCATGGTCACCGGGGCACTGAAGCTTTCTTT
CASSHGHRGTEAFF
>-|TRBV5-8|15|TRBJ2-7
TGTGCCAGCAGCGCGGACAGCGGACTTTCCTACGAGCAGTACTTC
CASSADSGLSYEQYF
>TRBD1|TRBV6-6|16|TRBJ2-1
TGTGCCAGCAGTGCAGGGGACAGGGGGTTTTTCCCTGAGCAGTTCTTC
CASSAGDRGFFPEQFF
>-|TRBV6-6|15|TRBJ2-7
TGTGCCAGCAGTTACGGGAGGAACTGGGGTTACGAGCAGTACTTC
CASSYGRNWGYEQYF
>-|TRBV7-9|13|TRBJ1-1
TGTGCCAGCACCCTTCCCAGTGGGACTGAAGCTTTCTTT
CASTLPSGTEAFF
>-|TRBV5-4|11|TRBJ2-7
TGTGCCACTGGAGGGGGGTACGAGCAGTACTTC
CATGGGYEQYF
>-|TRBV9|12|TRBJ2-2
TGTGCCAGCAGCGTGTTATCCGGGGAGCTGTTTTTT
CASSVLSGELFF
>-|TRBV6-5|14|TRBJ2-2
TGTGCCAGCGGTAACACCGTTGGAACCGGGGAGCTGTTTTTT
CASGNTVGTGELFF
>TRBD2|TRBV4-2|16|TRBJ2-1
TGTGCCAGCAGCCAAGAGCTAGCGGGGGGCGGGAATGAGCAGTTCTTC
CASSQELAGGGNEQFF
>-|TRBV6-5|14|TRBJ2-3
TGTGCCAGCAGTACCCGGTGGGCGACAGATACGCAGTATTTT
CASSTRWATDTQYF
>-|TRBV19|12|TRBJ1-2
TGTGCCAGTAACAATGGCGGCTATGGCTACACCTTC
CASNNGGYGYTF
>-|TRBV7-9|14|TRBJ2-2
TGTGCCAGCAGCTACAACGGGGAACTGGGGGAGCTGTTTTTT
CASSYNGELGELFF
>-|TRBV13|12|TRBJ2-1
TGTGCCAGCAGCGGGGGCAACAATGAGCAGTTCTTC
CASSGGNNEQFF
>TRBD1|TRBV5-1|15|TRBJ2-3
TGCGCCAGCAGCCCCTGGACAGGGTCAGAAGATACGCAGTATTTT
CASSPWTGSEDTQYF
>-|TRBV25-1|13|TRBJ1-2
TGTGCCAGCAGTGAAGGTGGTGACTATGGCTACACCTTC
CASSEGGDYGYTF
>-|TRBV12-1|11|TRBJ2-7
TGTGCCAGCAGCTTTGACCACGAGCAGTACTTC
CASSFDHEQYF
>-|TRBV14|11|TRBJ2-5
TGTGCCAGCAGCCAATCGGAGACCCAGTACTTC
CASSQSETQYF
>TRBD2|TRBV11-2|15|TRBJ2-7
TGTGCCAGCAGACCCTGGGGGGGTTCTAGCTACGAGCAGTACTTC
CASRPWGGSSYEQYF
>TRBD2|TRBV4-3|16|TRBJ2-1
TGCGCCAGCAGCCAAGATTGGGCTAGCGGGGTGAATGAGCAGTTCTTC
CASSQDWASGVNEQFF
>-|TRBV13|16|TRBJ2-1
TGTGCCAGCAGCCCCCCCGATACAGTCTTTTACAATGAGCAGTTCTTC
CASSPPDTVFYNEQFF
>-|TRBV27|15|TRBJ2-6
TGTGCCAGCAGTTTGTATAACTCTGGGGCCAACGTCCTGACTTTC
CASSLYNSGANVLTF
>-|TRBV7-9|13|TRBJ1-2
TGTGCCAGCGACGGGGAGGAAGGTCATGGCTACACCTTC
CASDGEEGHGYTF
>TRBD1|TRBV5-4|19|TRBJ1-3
TGTGCCAGCAGCACGCGGGACAGGCTACGTTGGATCTCTGGAAACACCATATATTTT
CASSTRDRLRWISGNTIYF
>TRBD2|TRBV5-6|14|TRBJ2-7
TGTGCCAGCAGCTTGACTAGCGGGAGAGGCGAGCAGTACTTC
CASSLTSGRGEQYF
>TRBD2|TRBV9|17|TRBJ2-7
TGTGCCAGCAGCCCAGGGGGGCTAGCGGGAAGCTCCTACGAGCAGTACTTC
CASSPGGLAGSSYEQYF
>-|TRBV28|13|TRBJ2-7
TGTGCCAGCAGTTTATGGGGGGGCTACGAGCAGTACTTC
CASSLWGGYEQYF
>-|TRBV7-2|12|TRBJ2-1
TGTGCCAGCCCCGGCGCCAACAATGAGCAGTTCTTC
CASPGANNEQFF
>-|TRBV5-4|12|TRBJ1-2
TGTGCCAGCAGCTCAGACAGCTATGGCTACACCTTC
CASSSDSYGYTF
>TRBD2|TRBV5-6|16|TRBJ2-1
TGTGCCAGCAGCACCGGACTAGTTCTGGCCTACAATGAGCAGTTCTTC
CASSTGLVLAYNEQFF
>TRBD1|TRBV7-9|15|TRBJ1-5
TGTGCCAGCAGCCATGGACAGGGGGCGTACCAGCCCCAGCATTTT
CASSHGQGAYQPQHF
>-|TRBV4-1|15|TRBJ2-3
TGCGCCAGCAGCCAAGAGCCAGGCCTGGCAGATACGCAGTATTTT
CASSQEPGLADTQYF
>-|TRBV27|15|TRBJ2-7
TGTGCCAGCAGTTTATTTAGGCCTAGCTCCTACGAGCAGTACTTC
CASSLFRPSSYEQYF